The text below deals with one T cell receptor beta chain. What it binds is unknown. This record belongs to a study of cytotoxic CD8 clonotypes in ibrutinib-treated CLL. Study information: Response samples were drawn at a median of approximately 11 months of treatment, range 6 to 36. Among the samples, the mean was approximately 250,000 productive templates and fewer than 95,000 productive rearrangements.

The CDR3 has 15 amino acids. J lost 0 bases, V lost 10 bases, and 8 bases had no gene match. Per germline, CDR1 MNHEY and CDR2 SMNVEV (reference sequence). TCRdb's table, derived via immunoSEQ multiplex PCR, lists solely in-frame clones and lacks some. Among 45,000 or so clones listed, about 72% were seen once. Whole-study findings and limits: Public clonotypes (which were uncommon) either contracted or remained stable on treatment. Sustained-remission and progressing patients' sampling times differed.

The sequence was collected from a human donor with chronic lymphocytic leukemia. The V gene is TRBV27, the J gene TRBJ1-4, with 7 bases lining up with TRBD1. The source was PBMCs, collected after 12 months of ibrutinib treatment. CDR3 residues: CATRQGAATNEKLFF. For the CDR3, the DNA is TGTGCCACACGACAGGGAGCCGCAACTAATGAAAAACTGTTTTTT. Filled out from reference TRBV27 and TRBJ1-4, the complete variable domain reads EAQVTQNPRYLITVTGKKLTVTCSQNMNHEYMSWYRQDPGLGLRQIYYSMNVEVTDKGDVPEGYKVSRKEKRNFPLILESPSPNQTSLYFCATRQGAATNEKLFFGSGTQLSVL.